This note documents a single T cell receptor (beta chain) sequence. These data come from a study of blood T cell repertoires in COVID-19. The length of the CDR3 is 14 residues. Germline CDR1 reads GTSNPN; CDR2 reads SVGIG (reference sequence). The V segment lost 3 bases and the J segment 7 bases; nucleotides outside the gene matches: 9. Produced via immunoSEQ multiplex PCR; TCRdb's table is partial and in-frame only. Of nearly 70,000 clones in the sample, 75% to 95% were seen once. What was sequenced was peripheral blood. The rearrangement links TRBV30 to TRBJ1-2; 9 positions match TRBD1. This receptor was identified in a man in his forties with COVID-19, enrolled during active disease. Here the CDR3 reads CAWRPPDRGGGYTF. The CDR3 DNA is TGTGCCTGGAGACCTCCGGACAGGGGTGGTGGCTACACCTTC. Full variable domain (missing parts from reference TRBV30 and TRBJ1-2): SQTIHQWPATLVQPVGSPLSLECTVEGTSNPNLYWYRQAAGRGLQLLFYSVGIGQISSEVPQNLSASRPQDRQFILSSKKLLLSDSGFYLCAWRPPDRGGGYTFGSGTRLTVV.